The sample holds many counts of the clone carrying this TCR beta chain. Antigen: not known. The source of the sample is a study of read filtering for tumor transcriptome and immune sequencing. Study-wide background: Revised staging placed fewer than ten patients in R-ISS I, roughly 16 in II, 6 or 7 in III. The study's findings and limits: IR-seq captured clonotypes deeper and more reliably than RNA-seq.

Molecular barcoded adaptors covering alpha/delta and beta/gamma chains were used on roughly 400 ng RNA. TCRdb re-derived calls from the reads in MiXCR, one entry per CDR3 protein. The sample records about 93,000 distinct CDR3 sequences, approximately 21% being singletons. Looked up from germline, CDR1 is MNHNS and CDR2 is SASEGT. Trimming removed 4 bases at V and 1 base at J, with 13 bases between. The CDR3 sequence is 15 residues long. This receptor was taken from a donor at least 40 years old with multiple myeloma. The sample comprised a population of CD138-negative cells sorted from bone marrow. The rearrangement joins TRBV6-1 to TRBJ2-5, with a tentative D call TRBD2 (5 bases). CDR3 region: CASSGLGEIQETQYF. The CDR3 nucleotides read TGTGCCAGCAGTGGTCTCGGGGAGATCCAAGAGACCCAGTACTTC.